What follows are 27 T cell receptor beta chains derived from one specimen sequenced in a study of blood T cell repertoires in COVID-19. Clones were sequenced by immunoSEQ multiplex PCR, and TCRdb holds only the in-frame ones, with some missing. This sample has some 28,000 clones, with over 75% found just once. The sequenced material came from peripheral blood. The receptors stem from a man in his fifties or sixties with acute or convalescent COVID-19.

The V gene is TRBV18, the J gene TRBJ2-5; no definite D call. The CDR3 has 12 residues. V lost 3 bases and J 0 bases, leaving 2 bases between the germline ends. Germline values: CDR1 KGHSH, CDR2 LQKENI. In DNA form, the CDR3 reads TGTGCCAGCTCACCCTACCAAGAGACCCAGTACTTC. Its protein is CASSPYQETQYF.

The chain employs TRBV7-6 and TRBJ1-2; 7 nucleotides match TRBD1. CDR1 SGHVS and CDR2 FNYEAQ come from the germline V gene. V lost 2 bases and J lost 4; bases outside the gene matches: 7. The CDR3 spans 15 residues. The CDR3 DNA sequence: TGTGCCAGCAGCTTATTAGAGGGGGCACTCTATGGCTACACCTTC. Translated, it gives CASSLLEGALYGYTF.

V usage is TRBV28 and J usage is TRBJ2-2; D is perhaps TRBD2 (6 bases). The V and J ends lost 5 bases and 7 bases respectively, with 20 bases between them. The CDR3 totals 16 residues. Germline loops: CDR1 MDHEN, CDR2 SYDVKM. The CDR3 reads CASSLRDALGGGELFF. CDR3 nucleotide sequence: TGTGCCAGCAGTCTCCGGGACGCCCTCGGGGGCGGGGAGCTGTTTTTT.

The genes are TRBV4-2 and TRBJ2-3; D gene unclear. Germline V gene data show CDR1 as LGHNA and CDR2 as YNFKEQ. The ends were cut back, 0 bases at V and 3 bases at J, with 10 bases in the middle. This CDR3 contains 15 residues. This CDR3 reads CASSQDRQVTDTQYF. CDR3 coding DNA: TGTGCCAGCAGCCAAGATAGGCAGGTAACAGATACGCAGTATTTT.

The rearrangement joins TRBV4-1 to TRBJ1-4; 9 bases agree with TRBD1. Germline-derived CDR1 and CDR2 are MGHRA and YSYEKL. After removal of 1 base from V and 5 bases from J, the junction contained 2 bases not matched to a gene. CDR3 length equals 15 residues. The CDR3 DNA is TGCGCCAGCAGCCAAGCCGGGACAGGGAATGAAAAACTGTTTTTT. It specifies CASSQAGTGNEKLFF.

This clone appeared a single time. This chain links TRBV12-3 or TRBV12-4 with TRBJ2-5; no definite D call. The V end lost 2 bases, the J end lost 5 bases, and 9 bases lay between the germline ends. The CDR3 sequence is 13 residues long. The CDR3 sequence is CASSLRQAETQYF. The CDR3 nucleotides read TGTGCCAGCAGTTTAAGGCAGGCGGAGACCCAGTACTTC.

This clone was found once. At one boundary the junction diverges from the germline segment, which might be a read error. J is TRBJ1-2 and V is TRBV7-2, with 9 bases lining up with TRBD1. This CDR3 is 15 amino acids long. The germline CDR1 and CDR2 sequences are SGHTA and FQGNSA. Written as DNA, the CDR3 is TGTGCCAGCAGCGCAAACAGGGGGCGAAACTCTGGCTACACCTTC. Protein: CASSANRGRNSGYTF.

This chain links TRBV27 with TRBJ2-1; 12 bases agree with TRBD2. Germline V gene lookup returns CDR1 MNHEY and CDR2 SMNVEV (reference sequence). This CDR3 comprises 16 residues. V gave up 1 base and J gave up 10 bases; unmatched junction bases: 8. The CDR3 loop reads CASSLFPSGGAQEQFF. CDR3 in DNA: TGTGCCAGCAGTTTATTCCCTAGCGGGGGGGCCCAAGAGCAGTTCTTC.

The chain recombines TRBV2 with TRBJ2-3, with 7 positions matching TRBD2. This CDR3 is 17 amino acids long. Per the germline V gene, CDR1 is SNHLY and CDR2 is FYNNEI. The junction had 16 bases not matched to a gene; V was cut back by 4 bases and J by 6 bases. The CDR3 is CASSGSLLSGAQDTQYF. For the CDR3, the DNA is TGTGCCAGCAGTGGTTCCCTACTAAGCGGGGCTCAGGATACGCAGTATTTT.

In its sample, this clone was seen once. The chain recombines TRBV3-1 (or the pseudogene TRBV3-2) with TRBJ1-1; D is uncertain. This CDR3 spans 14 amino acids. Per the germline V gene, CDR1 is LGHDT and CDR2 is YNNKEL (reference sequence). With 1 base removed from V and 3 bases from J, the gap between germline ends came to 9 bases. CDR3 region: CASSQAQRDTEAFF. The CDR3, as DNA: TGTGCCAGCAGCCAAGCCCAGAGGGACACTGAAGCTTTCTTT.

CDR3 sequence: CASSHGLAGLVYEQYF. CDR3 sequence (DNA): TGTGCCAGCAGTCACGGACTAGCGGGGCTAGTCTACGAGCAGTACTTC. This chain joins TRBV5-6 and TRBJ2-7, with 12 positions matching TRBD2. V trimming: 5 bases; J trimming: 3 bases; junction bases outside the gene matches: 9. The CDR3 loop spans 16 amino acids. The germline CDR1 and CDR2 sequences are SGHDT and YYEEEE.

The chain recombines TRBV19 with TRBJ1-1, with TRBD1 as a possible D gene (6 bases). The ends were cut back, 5 bases at V and 0 bases at J, with 13 bases in the middle. CDR1 is LNHDA and CDR2 is SQIVND in the germline V gene (reference sequence). This CDR3 comprises 15 residues. In DNA, the CDR3 is TGTGCCAGTAGTGGGGGCTCCGTTCTGAACACTGAAGCTTTCTTT. It codes for CASSGGSVLNTEAFF.

The genes are TRBV10-2 and TRBJ1-2; D might be TRBD1 (6 bases). The CDR3 has 16 amino acids. Germline CDR1 and CDR2: WSHSY and SAAADI. Between the trimmed V and J ends, which lost 2 bases and 0 bases, there was a span of 13 bases. CDR3 DNA sequence: TGCGCCAGCAGTGAGCCCCGGGACAATTCTAACTATGGCTACACCTTC. As protein: CASSEPRDNSNYGYTF.

CDR3 sequence (DNA): TGTGCCAGCAGCGGACACTTCGACAATGAGCAGTTCTTC. Protein: CASSGHFDNEQFF. V usage is TRBV27 and J usage is TRBJ2-1, with a tentative D call TRBD1 (5 bases). V dropped 6 bases and J dropped 5 bases, with 11 bases sitting between them. This CDR3 is built from 13 residues. In germline, CDR1 is MNHEY, CDR2 SMNVEV (reference sequence).

This clone has more than one count but fewer than ten. The chain couples TRBV4-2 to TRBJ2-2; tentatively, D is TRBD2 (7 bases). The CDR3 loop spans 16 amino acids. Looked up from germline, CDR1 is LGHNA and CDR2 is YNFKEQ. Trimming took off 3 bases at V and 5 bases at J, with 16 bases between the two ends. CDR3 loop: CASSHPGGQQTGELFF. The CDR3 region has the DNA TGTGCCAGCAGCCACCCCGGGGGGCAGCAGACCGGGGAGCTGTTTTTT.

This rearrangement joins TRBV19 to TRBJ1-1; D unresolved. CDR3 size: 13 residues. Trimming shortened V by 3 bases and J by 4 bases, and 9 bases separated the two germline ends. Per germline, CDR1 LNHDA and CDR2 SQIVND (reference sequence). DNA for the CDR3: TGTGCCAGTAGTATTAGGAGTCTCACTGAAGCTTTCTTT. Translated, it gives CASSIRSLTEAFF.

The chain combines TRBV6-6 with TRBJ1-2; 8 bases agree with TRBD1. V was pared by 4 bases and J by 2 bases, with 6 bases of the junction left unmatched. The CDR3 extends over 15 amino acids. Germline CDR1 and CDR2: MNHNY and SVGAGI (reference sequence). CDR3 in amino acids: CASSWDRTDNYGYTF. The CDR3 nucleotides read TGTGCCAGCAGTTGGGACAGGACCGACAACTATGGCTACACCTTC.

This clone was seen just once. Sequence at one end of the junction differs from germline and may be a read error. The chain is built from TRBV27 and TRBJ2-3; 14 bases are shared with TRBD2. The CDR3 runs 17 residues. The germline CDR1 and CDR2 sequences are MNHEY and SMNVEV (reference sequence). The CDR3 loop reads CARSWGGLAGEVDTQYF. As DNA, the CDR3 is TGTGCCAGGAGTTGGGGGGGACTAGCGGGAGAGGTAGATACGCAGTATTTT.

This sequence joins TRBV2 and TRBJ2-3; TRBD2 matches at 7 bases. The CDR3 has 14 residues. The V gene end was trimmed by 6 bases and the J gene end by 1 base; junction bases not matched to a gene: 4. Germline V lookup: CDR1 SNHLY, CDR2 FYNNEI. CDR3 in DNA: TGTGCCAGCAGGGCTAGCGGCCGCACAGATACGCAGTATTTT. Protein sequence: CASRASGRTDTQYF.

The CDR3 region is CASSLDGRVVGEKLFF. CDR3 sequence (DNA): TGTGCCAGCAGCTTAGATGGGCGGGTGGTCGGTGAAAAACTGTTTTTT. This chain uses TRBV7-6 with TRBJ1-4; D unclear. Germline-derived CDR1 and CDR2 are SGHVS and FNYEAQ. The ends were cut back, 1 base at V and 7 bases at J, with 16 bases in the middle. The CDR3 runs to 16 residues.

The chain couples TRBV25-1 to TRBJ2-5, with TRBD1 matching over 10 bases. Germline loops: CDR1 MGHDK, CDR2 SYGVNS. The ends lost 2 bases at V and 4 bases at J; junction bases unmatched: 7. This CDR3 has 16 residues. The CDR3 sequence: CASSELVGTGVETQYF. The DNA of the CDR3 is TGTGCCAGCAGTGAACTAGTGGGGACAGGGGTAGAGACCCAGTACTTC.

The V call is TRBV5-6, the J call TRBJ2-1; D gene unclear. V gave up 4 bases and J gave up 6 bases, with 14 bases separating them. Germline V gives CDR1 SGHDT, CDR2 YYEEEE. The CDR3 is made up of 14 amino acids. The CDR3: CASSPEVGPNEQFF. The CDR3 DNA is TGTGCCAGCAGCCCTGAGGTCGGTCCCAATGAGCAGTTCTTC.

The rearrangement links TRBV14 to TRBJ2-2; 8 nucleotides agree with TRBD2. Trimming removed 0 bases from V and 7 bases from J; junction bases left unmatched: 10. This CDR3 is 17 amino acids long. Germline V gives CDR1 SGHDN, CDR2 FVKESK. The CDR3 loop reads CASSQDLIGGAVGELFF. In DNA form, the CDR3 reads TGTGCCAGCAGCCAAGATCTTATCGGGGGGGCCGTCGGGGAGCTGTTTTTT.

This clone came up once. The chain combines TRBV10-1 with TRBJ1-1, with D tentatively TRBD1 (5 bases). This CDR3 is built from 13 residues. Per the germline V gene, CDR1 is WNHNN and CDR2 is SYGVQD (reference sequence). Trimming stripped 10 bases from V and 2 bases from J, with 14 bases between. This CDR3 reads CATQNGANTEAFF. The CDR3 DNA sequence: TGCGCCACCCAGAATGGGGCAAACACTGAAGCTTTCTTT.

The V and J genes are TRBV25-1 and TRBJ2-2, with D unclear. V was pared by 10 bases and J by 7 bases, with 16 bases between. The length of the CDR3 is 13 residues. CDR1 MGHDK and CDR2 SYGVNS come from the germline V gene. The CDR3 DNA is TGTGCCACCCGGTACTCTAGAGACGGGGAGCTGTTTTTT. This codes for CATRYSRDGELFF.

CDR3 in amino acids: CASAFPPGGTYEQYF. Here the CDR3 DNA reads TGTGCCAGCGCCTTCCCCCCGGGAGGCACCTACGAGCAGTACTTC. The chain links TRBV7-2 to TRBJ2-7; 7 bases agree with TRBD2. The trim removed 8 bases at V and 2 bases at J, leaving 12 bases unmatched. CDR1 is SGHTA, CDR2 FQGNSA, per germline. The CDR3 loop spans 15 amino acids. Looking up the rest from reference TRBV7-2 and TRBJ2-7 gives the full variable domain: GAGVSQSPSNKVTEKGKDVELRCDPISGHTALYWYRQSLGQGLEFLIYFQGNSAPDKSGLPSDRFSAERTGGSVSTLTIQRTQQEDSAVYLCASAFPPGGTYEQYFGPGTRLTVT.

This CDR3 is CASSPGTSGANTGELFF. The CDR3 nucleotides are TGTGCCAGCAGCCCTGGGACTAGCGGTGCGAACACCGGGGAGCTGTTTTTT. The V gene is TRBV4-2, the J gene TRBJ2-2, with 11 positions matching TRBD2. V lost 4 bases, J lost 0 bases, and 4 bases stayed unmatched. The CDR3 totals 17 residues. CDR1 and CDR2 from the germline V gene are LGHNA and YNFKEQ.